The sequence of this T cell receptor beta chain was determined in a study of T cells in Graves' hyperthyroidism and ophthalmopathy. This clonotype was counted a few times. RNA transcripts served as the template for amplifying TCR beta CDR3 regions. When the TCR CDR3 underwent first-round RT-PCR, the HTBI primer set was used. MiXCR, applied by TCRdb to the multiplex PCR reads, yields one record per CDR3 protein. The data hold about 380,000 distinct CDR3 sequences, with 13% observed a single time. Aged 18 to 65, the patients had hyperthyroidism that was newly diagnosed and had lasted under 2 months. Germline CDR1 and CDR2: SGHVS and FNYEAQ. With 1 base removed from V and 1 base from J, the gap between germline ends came to 11 bases. The CDR3 loop spans 15 amino acids.

The chain joins TRBV7-6 to TRBJ2-7; TRBD1 might be the D (6 bases). The sequenced sample consisted of blood. The TCR originated in a man younger than 45 with Graves' hyperthyroidism that later progressed to Graves' ophthalmopathy. CDR3: CASSLGRGRSYEQYF. The DNA for the CDR3 is TGTGCCAGCAGCTTAGGCAGGGGCCGGTCCTACGAGCAGTACTTC.